The 5 T cell receptor beta chains below were found in one sample sequenced in a study of T cells in Graves' hyperthyroidism and ophthalmopathy. TCR beta CDR3 regions were amplified from RNA. HTBI primers were employed in a first-round RT-PCR of the TCR CDR3. One entry per CDR3 protein results from TCRdb running MiXCR on the multiplex PCR reads. Of approximately 30,000 distinct CDR3 sequences in the sample, roughly half were seen once. Material: blood. The origin of the receptors is a woman aged 40 to 50 with Graves' ophthalmopathy.

Comment on this clonotype: At one end the junction does not follow the germline gene, possibly because of a read error. V usage is TRBV19 and J usage is TRBJ1-1, with D possibly being TRBD1 (5 bases). The germline V gene has CDR1 LNHDA and CDR2 SQIVND (reference sequence). The CDR3 runs 13 residues. The DNA of the CDR3 is TGTGCCAGGAGGACATGGAAGAACACTGGAGCTTTCTTT. It encodes CARRTWKNTGAFF.

This clonotype was picked up many times. This chain links TRBV6-1 with TRBJ2-5, with D possibly being TRBD2 (7 bases). The CDR3 sequence is 14 residues long. Germline V gene lookup returns CDR1 MNHNS and CDR2 SASEGT. The V end was cut by 3 bases, the J end by 4 bases, with 12 bases between. The CDR3 sequence: CASSERGRGETQYF. The CDR3 bases are TGTGCCAGCAGTGAGCGGGGGCGAGGAGAGACCCAGTACTTC.

This clonotype was recorded many times. This chain joins TRBV18 and TRBJ2-3, with 7 bases that match TRBD1. J lost 1 base, V lost 5 bases, and 0 bases had no gene match. The CDR3 spans 13 residues. Germline CDR1 is KGHSH and CDR2 is LQKENI. In DNA, the CDR3 is TGTGCCAGCTCAACAGGGGGCACAGATACGCAGTATTTT. It codes for CASSTGGTDTQYF.

The sample holds many counts of this clonotype. V usage is TRBV6-4 and J usage is TRBJ2-1; D not resolved. The germline CDR1 and CDR2 sequences are MRHNA and SNTAGT. Trimming took 2 bases from V and 6 from J, leaving 8 bases between them. This CDR3 is 13 amino acids long. This CDR3 reads CASSDRASNEQFF. The CDR3, as DNA: TGTGCCAGCAGTGACAGGGCATCCAATGAGCAGTTCTTC.

This clonotype appeared once. Germline and junction disagree at one end, which may indicate a read error. The chain carries TRBV3-1 and TRBJ1-1, with 10 bases fitting TRBD1. The CDR3 spans 20 residues. Germline V gene sequence: CDR1 LGHDT, CDR2 YNNKEL (reference sequence). DNA for the CDR3: TGTGCCAGCAGCCACCTGGGACAGGGGATGAACCTGGCCTCGAACACTGAAGCTTCCTTT. Its translation: CASSHLGQGMNLASNTEASF.